This TCR beta chain appears in the sequencing data of a study of cytomegalovirus exposure and HLA in healthy donors. Points on this clone: No antigen is known for it.

V lost 4 bases, J lost 6 bases, and 12 bases lay in between. This CDR3 has 14 residues. The V gene's germline CDR1 is LGHNA and CDR2 YSLEER. This table comes from immunoSEQ multiplex PCR, and its TCRdb copy is limited to in-frame clones, with some not included. The sample gives about 260,000 clones, 90% of which show up once; around 3.1% is in the top ten. Study-level findings and limits: TCR beta chains numbering more than 150 were designated cytomegalovirus-associated. Rarity characterized most TCR sequences, yet some public TCRs appeared in many donors.

The chain is built from TRBV4-3 and TRBJ2-2; D not certain. The sequencing sample was made of PBMCs. The TCR sequence derives from a woman between 25 and 40 years old in good health and CMV-seronegative. The CDR3 nucleotides read TGCGCCAGCAGCCCAGCTCCGTCTCCCGGGGAGCTGTTTTTT. Protein product: CASSPAPSPGELFF.